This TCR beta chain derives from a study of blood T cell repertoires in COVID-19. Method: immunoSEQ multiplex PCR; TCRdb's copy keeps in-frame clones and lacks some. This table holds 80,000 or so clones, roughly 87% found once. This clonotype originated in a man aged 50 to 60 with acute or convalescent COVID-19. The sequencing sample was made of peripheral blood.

The CDR3 loop reads CASSYSSGTGVETQYF. CDR3 nucleotides: TGTGCCAGCAGTTACTCTAGCGGGACAGGGGTGGAGACCCAGTACTTC. The chain employs TRBV6-2 or TRBV6-3 and TRBJ2-5; 10 bases line up with TRBD1. The CDR3 has 16 residues. Germline trimming cut 0 bases from V and 5 bases from J; bases unmatched to any gene: 6. Germline V lookup: CDR1 MNHEY, CDR2 SVGEGT.